What follows are 21 T cell receptor beta chains derived from one specimen sequenced in a study of blood T cells in healthy people across ages. PCR was performed a second time for roughly 6 to 12 cycles using a sample-barcoded 5' primer and a J-beta primer mix. TCRdb called the 5' RACE reads again in MiXCR, with one record for every CDR3 protein. The table includes under 2 million distinct CDR3 sequences, roughly 30% detected once. The sample consisted of blood. The receptors were gathered from a woman aged 25 to 39 in good health.

This clonotype has a handful of counts. The V call is TRBV4-1, the J call TRBJ2-1, with 7 nucleotides matching TRBD2. The germline V gene encodes CDR1 MGHRA and CDR2 YSYEKL. Unmatched junction bases numbered 8, after V lost 3 bases and J lost 3 bases. The CDR3 consists of 16 residues. The CDR3 region is CASSQRAGAYYNEQFF. The DNA for the CDR3 is TGCGCCAGCAGCCAGAGGGCGGGAGCGTACTACAATGAGCAGTTCTTC.

The chain couples TRBV11-2 to TRBJ2-2; possibly TRBD1 for D (6 bases). This CDR3 is built from 19 residues. Germline CDR1 and CDR2: SGHAT and FQNNGV. V lost 5 bases and J 2 bases, leaving 24 bases between the germline ends. The DNA of the CDR3 is TGTGCCAGCAGCCTCTATCTACTCCGGGACAAGGTTAACACCGGGGAGCTGTTTTTT. Its protein is CASSLYLLRDKVNTGELFF.

The genes are TRBV27 and TRBJ2-5, with no clear D. The CDR3 totals 14 residues. The germline CDR1 and CDR2 sequences are MNHEY and SMNVEV (reference sequence). V was shortened by 6 bases and J by 4 bases, with 15 bases between the two germline ends. The chain's CDR3 is CASRIMSGVETQYF. CDR3 coding DNA: TGTGCCAGCAGAATCATGTCGGGTGTAGAGACCCAGTACTTC.

The chain employs TRBV7-9 and TRBJ1-2; the D gene is possibly TRBD1 (6 bases). In germline, CDR1 is SEHNR, CDR2 FQNEAQ (reference sequence). With 5 bases removed from V and 6 bases from J, the gap between germline ends came to 16 bases. The CDR3 is 14 residues long. The CDR3 DNA reads as TGTGCCAGCAGCCACCTTACAGGGATACATGGCTACACCTTC. This gives the protein CASSHLTGIHGYTF.

About this clonotype: The junction differs from germline at one of its ends, possibly a read error. V usage is TRBV15 and J usage is TRBJ2-5, with TRBD2 matching 7 bases. The end of the DNA fits TRBJ2-7 better, so the J call may be wrong. CDR3 length equals 13 residues. The germline CDR1 and CDR2 sequences are LNHNV and YYDKDF (reference sequence). CDR3 DNA: TGTGCCGCCAGCAGAGATAGCGGGTCCGAGCAGTACTTC. This gives the protein CAASRDSGSEQYF.

This clonotype was counted once. At one end, the junction sequence differs from germline, possibly due to a read error. This sequence joins TRBV7-2 and TRBJ2-4; D might be TRBD1 (5 bases). The J call may be faulty, since TRBJ2-7 better matches the DNA end. CDR1 SGHTA and CDR2 FQGNSA come from the germline V gene. The CDR3 has 14 residues. CDR3 sequence reads: CANSFARASYEQYF. CDR3 in DNA: TGTGCCAACAGCTTTGCCAGGGCCTCCTACGAGCAGTACTTC.

The genes are TRBV9 and TRBJ2-2; D is unresolved. The length of the CDR3 is 16 residues. Germline V lookup: CDR1 SGDLS, CDR2 YYNGEE. Deletions cut 0 bases from V and 3 bases from J, with 12 bases between. The CDR3 region has the DNA TGTGCCAGCAGCGTAGTCTCTTCTACCTACACCGGGGAGCTGTTTTTT. Translation: CASSVVSSTYTGELFF.

The DNA for the CDR3 is TGTGCCAGCAGCCCGAGGGACAGGGGACGGGACGAGCAGTACTTC. Translated, it gives CASSPRDRGRDEQYF. The genes are TRBV3-1 and TRBJ2-7; 10 nucleotides match TRBD1. After removal of 4 bases from V and 5 bases from J, the junction contained 8 bases not matched to a gene. The CDR3 is made up of 15 amino acids. In germline, CDR1 is LGHDT, CDR2 YNNKEL (reference sequence).

This chain connects TRBV7-3 to TRBJ2-2, with D hard to call. Germline CDR1 is SGHTA and CDR2 is FQGTGA. The CDR3 runs 14 residues. The V and J ends lost 0 bases and 3 bases respectively, with 5 bases between them. The CDR3 DNA reads TGTGCCAGCAGCTTAACTAGGGACACCGGGGAGCTGTTTTTT. Its translation is CASSLTRDTGELFF.

The gene calls are TRBV5-6 and TRBJ2-1, with 7 positions matching TRBD1. The germline gives CDR1 SGHDT, CDR2 YYEEEE. V lost 3 bases to trimming and J lost 4 bases; unmatched junction nucleotides: 7. This CDR3 contains 15 residues. CDR3 region: CASSYRGRGYNEQFF. CDR3 nucleotides: TGTGCCAGCAGCTACAGGGGTCGGGGATACAATGAGCAGTTCTTC.

In its sample, this clonotype was seen a few times. The J gene is TRBJ2-7, the V gene TRBV20-1; D is tentatively TRBD1 or TRBD2 (5 bases each). Judging by the DNA end, TRBJ2-5 fits better; the J call may be wrong. The CDR3 extends over 14 amino acids. Germline V lookup: CDR1 DFQATT, CDR2 SNEGSKA (reference sequence). The CDR3 spells CSARDRDPNETQYF. The DNA for the CDR3 is TGCAGTGCTAGAGATCGGGACCCTAATGAGACCCAGTACTTC.

The sample holds a few counts of this clonotype. The V and J genes are TRBV28 and TRBJ2-6; no definite D call. Looked up from germline, CDR1 is MDHEN and CDR2 is SYDVKM. Trimming shortened V by 2 bases and J by 0 bases, and 8 bases separated the two germline ends. The CDR3 covers 16 residues. For the CDR3, the DNA is TGTGCCAGCAGTTTAGTAGTTGGCTCTGGGGCCAACGTCCTGACTTTC. Translation: CASSLVVGSGANVLTF.

The gene calls are TRBV5-1 and TRBJ2-1, with 12 bases aligning to TRBD2. The ends lost 5 bases at V and 8 bases at J; junction bases unmatched: 11. Germline CDR1 is SGHRS and CDR2 is YFSETQ. The CDR3 is 16 residues long. CDR3 bases: TGCGCCAGCAGTCCACTAGCGGGAGGTGGTATAGATGAGCAGTTCTTC. It yields the protein CASSPLAGGGIDEQFF.

This clonotype was detected a few times. The J gene is TRBJ2-2, the V gene TRBV12-3 or TRBV12-4; D may be TRBD2 (6 bases). The CDR3 has 13 amino acids. V gave up 11 bases and J gave up 1 base, with 11 bases separating them. CDR3 residues: CAVTRQNTGELFF. Here the CDR3 DNA reads TGTGCCGTGACTAGACAGAACACCGGGGAGCTGTTTTTT.

A note on this clonotype: A much more abundant neighbour one base away suggests this may be a read error. The chain has TRBV11-2 and TRBJ2-4, with D perhaps being TRBD1 or TRBD2 (6 bases each). The assigned J gene may be wrong: the sequence end matches TRBJ2-7 better. Germline V gives CDR1 SGHAT, CDR2 FQNNGV. CDR3 size: 13 residues. The CDR3 DNA reads TGTGCCAGTAACGGGGGCATAGCCTACGAGCAGTACTTC. Protein product: CASNGGIAYEQYF.

Regarding this clonotype: The CDR3 does not close with the conserved phenylalanine or tryptophan, likely indicating a read error. The CDR3 DNA is TGCAGTGCCCCAAAGCCGGGACTAGCGGGGGGGCCTCAAGATACGCAGTATTGT. This translates into CSAPKPGLAGGPQDTQYC. The chain carries TRBV20-1 and TRBJ2-3; 16 bases agree with TRBD2. Germline CDR1 and CDR2: DFQATT and SNEGSKA (reference sequence). V trimming: 6 bases; J trimming: 5 bases; junction bases outside the gene matches: 14. This CDR3 contains 18 residues.

This clonotype was observed a handful of times. This sequence joins TRBV6-1 and TRBJ2-2; possible D gene TRBD1, 6 bases. This CDR3 has 16 amino acids. Trimming removed 4 bases from V and 6 bases from J, with 18 bases in between. Germline assignment: CDR1 MNHNS and CDR2 SASEGT. CDR3 coding DNA: TGTGCCAGCAGTGCAAGGACAGACCCGGGTGCCGGGGAGCTGTTTTTT. Translating gives CASSARTDPGAGELFF.

This clonotype came up many times. The chain carries TRBV29-1 and TRBJ2-1, with D tentatively TRBD2 (6 bases). In germline, CDR1 is SQVTM, CDR2 ANQGSEA. Trimming removed 3 bases from V and 1 base from J, with 13 bases in between. The CDR3 has 15 residues. The CDR3 loop is CSVEGSGSSYNEQFF. DNA for the CDR3: TGCAGCGTTGAGGGTAGCGGAAGTTCCTACAATGAGCAGTTCTTC.

J is TRBJ1-1 and V is TRBV12-3 or TRBV12-4; a possible D gene is TRBD1 (5 bases). V dropped 6 bases and J dropped 1 base, with 12 bases sitting between them. The CDR3 has 14 residues. CDR3 region: CASSLTERNTEAFF. Written as DNA, the CDR3 is TGTGCCAGCAGCTTGACAGAGAGGAACACTGAAGCTTTCTTT.

DNA for the CDR3: TGTGCCAGCAGTGAACAGGGGAGGGGTGAGCAGTTCTTC. This encodes CASSEQGRGEQFF. The chain recombines TRBV6-1 with TRBJ2-1; tentative D call: TRBD2 (7 bases). Germline V lookup: CDR1 MNHNS, CDR2 SASEGT. V was clipped by 2 bases and J by 9 bases, with 11 bases between them. The CDR3 is made up of 13 amino acids.

The CDR3 nucleotides are TGCGCCAGCAGCGCAAGACGGACGGAACAAGAGACCCAGTACTTC. Its protein is CASSARRTEQETQYF. The V gene is TRBV4-1, the J gene TRBJ2-5, with no clear D. Germline CDR1 and CDR2: MGHRA and YSYEKL. Trimming removed 5 bases at V and 2 bases at J, with 15 bases between. The CDR3 extends over 15 amino acids.